This T cell receptor beta chain was documented in a study of cytomegalovirus exposure and HLA in healthy donors. Whole-study results and caveats: The CMV antigen specificity of a few CMV-associated chains was confirmed through in vitro analysis.

This PCR relied on a set of 60 Vbeta primers and 13 Jbeta primers. The data were produced by immunoSEQ multiplex PCR, yet TCRdb's version contains in-frame clones alone and is incomplete. The table lists some 150,000 clones, 70% to 85% of them singletons, with 2.1% in the top ten. Concerning this clone: What it binds is not known.

The sequence was collected from a man between 35 and 55 years old in good health and CMV-seronegative. Material: PBMCs.

In DNA, the CDR3 is TGCGCCAGCAGCTTGGGACAGGCTACCTACGAGCAGTACTTC. It is translated as CASSLGQATYEQYF. J is TRBJ2-7 and V is TRBV5-1, with D maybe TRBD1 (6 bases). CDR1 SGHRS and CDR2 YFSETQ come from the germline V gene. Between the trimmed V and J ends, which lost 0 bases and 2 bases, there was a span of 9 bases. CDR3 length: 14 amino acids.